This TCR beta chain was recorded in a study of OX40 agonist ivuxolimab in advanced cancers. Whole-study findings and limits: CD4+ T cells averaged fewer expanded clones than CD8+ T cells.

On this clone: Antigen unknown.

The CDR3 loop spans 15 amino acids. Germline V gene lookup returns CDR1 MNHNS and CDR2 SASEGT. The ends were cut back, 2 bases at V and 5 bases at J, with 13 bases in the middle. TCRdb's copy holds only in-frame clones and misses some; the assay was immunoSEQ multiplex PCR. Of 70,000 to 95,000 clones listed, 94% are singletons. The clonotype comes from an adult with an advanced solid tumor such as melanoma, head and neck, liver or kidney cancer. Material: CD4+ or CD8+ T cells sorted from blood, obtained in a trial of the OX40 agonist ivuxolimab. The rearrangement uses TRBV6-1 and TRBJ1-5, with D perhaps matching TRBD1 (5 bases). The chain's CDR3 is CASSESEAGHQPQHF. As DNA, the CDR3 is TGTGCCAGCAGTGAATCGGAGGCAGGGCATCAGCCCCAGCATTTT.